Following are 5 T cell receptor beta chains from one sample sequenced in a study of human T cells and chemical hapten exposure. The time point: patch test 3, about 24 weeks after DPC sensitization. Treatment meaning: therapeutic diphenylcyclopropenone sensitization with weekly scalp DPC. MiXCR, applied by TCRdb to the RACE reads, yields one record per CDR3 protein. There are roughly 90,000 distinct CDR3 sequences in the sample; about 11% occur only once, and around 1% lies in the top ten. The sequencing here drew on whole blood, taken in connection with sensitization to the hapten diphenylcyclopropenone (DPC). These receptors all stem from a woman younger than 45 with alopecia areata. Some clones in this sample may be carry-over from other donors' samples.

This clonotype was seen many times. The chain combines TRBV5-6 with TRBJ1-2; unclear D gene. The germline V gene has CDR1 SGHDT and CDR2 YYEEEE. CDR3 size: 12 residues. V was cut by 1 base and J by 7 bases, with 8 bases left in between. CDR3 nucleotide sequence: TGTGCCAGCAGCTTGAAGGGATCTGGCTACACCTTC. It is translated as CASSLKGSGYTF.

The chain couples TRBV20-1 to TRBJ2-3; 9 bases map to TRBD2. The CDR3 length is 13 residues. V was clipped by 0 bases and J by 5 bases; unmatched bases: 0. Germline lookup yields CDR1 DFQATT and CDR2 SNEGSKA (reference sequence). In DNA, the CDR3 is TGCAGTGCTAGAGAAGCGGGAGGAGATACGCAGTATTTT. It specifies CSAREAGGDTQYF.

This clonotype was counted many times. The rearrangement uses TRBV18 and TRBJ1-1; 9 nucleotides line up with TRBD1. Germline lookup yields CDR1 KGHSH and CDR2 LQKENI. This CDR3 is 16 amino acids long. After removal of 3 bases from V and 1 base from J, the junction contained 6 bases not matched to a gene. CDR3 residues: CASSPWGGQGNTEAFF. The CDR3 DNA follows: TGTGCCAGCTCACCTTGGGGGGGACAGGGGAACACTGAAGCTTTCTTT.

This clonotype was seen ten or more times. V gene TRBV4-3 combines with J gene TRBJ2-7; D is unresolved. The CDR3 is 14 residues long. CDR1 is LGHNA, CDR2 YSLEER, per germline. The V end lost 4 bases, the J end lost 0 bases, and 10 bases lay between the germline ends. The CDR3 is CASSPDPSSYEQYF. The CDR3 DNA reads TGCGCCAGCAGCCCTGACCCGAGCTCCTACGAGCAGTACTTC.

This clonotype has a count of ten or more. V and J are TRBV2 and TRBJ2-5; D is unresolved. V was clipped by 2 bases and J by 4 bases, with 8 bases between them. This CDR3 contains 13 residues. Germline values: CDR1 SNHLY, CDR2 FYNNEI. The DNA of the CDR3 is TGTGCCAGCAGTGAACGGCGATTAGAGACCCAGTACTTC. Protein: CASSERRLETQYF.